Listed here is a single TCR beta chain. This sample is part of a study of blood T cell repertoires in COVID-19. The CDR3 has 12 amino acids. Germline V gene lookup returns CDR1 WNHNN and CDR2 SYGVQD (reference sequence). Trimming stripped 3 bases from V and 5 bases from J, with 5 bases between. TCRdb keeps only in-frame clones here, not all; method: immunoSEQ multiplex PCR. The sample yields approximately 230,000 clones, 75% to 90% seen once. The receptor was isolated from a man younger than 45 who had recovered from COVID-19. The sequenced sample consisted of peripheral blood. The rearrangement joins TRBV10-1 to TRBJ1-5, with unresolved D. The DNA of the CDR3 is TGCGCCAGCAGTGACGAGCATCAGCCCCAGCATTTT. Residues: CASSDEHQPQHF.